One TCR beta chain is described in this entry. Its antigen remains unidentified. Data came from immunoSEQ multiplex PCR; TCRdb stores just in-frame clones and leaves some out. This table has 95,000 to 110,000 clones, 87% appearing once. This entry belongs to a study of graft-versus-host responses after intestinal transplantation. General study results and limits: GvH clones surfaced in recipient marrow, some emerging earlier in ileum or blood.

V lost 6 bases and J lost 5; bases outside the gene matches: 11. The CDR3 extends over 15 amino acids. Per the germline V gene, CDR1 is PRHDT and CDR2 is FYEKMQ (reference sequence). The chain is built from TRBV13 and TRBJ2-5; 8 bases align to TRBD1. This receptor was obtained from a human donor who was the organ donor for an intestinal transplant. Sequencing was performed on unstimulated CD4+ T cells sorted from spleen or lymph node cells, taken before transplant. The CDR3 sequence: CASSDPQGAQETQYF. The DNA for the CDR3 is TGTGCCAGCAGTGACCCCCAGGGGGCGCAGGAGACCCAGTACTTC.